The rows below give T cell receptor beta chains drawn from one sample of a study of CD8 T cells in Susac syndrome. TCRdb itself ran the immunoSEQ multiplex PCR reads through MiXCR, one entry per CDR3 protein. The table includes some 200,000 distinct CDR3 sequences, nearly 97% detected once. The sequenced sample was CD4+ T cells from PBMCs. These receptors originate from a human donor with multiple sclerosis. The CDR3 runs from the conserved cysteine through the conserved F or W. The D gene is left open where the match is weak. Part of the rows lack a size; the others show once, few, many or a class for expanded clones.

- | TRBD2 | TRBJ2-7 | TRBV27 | TGTGCCAGCAGCCTCCTACTAGCGGGGGGGCCCCACGAGCAGTACTTC | CASSLLLAGGPHEQYF
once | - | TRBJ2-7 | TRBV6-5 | TGTGCCAGCAGTTCCCGATCAAGGACGGCCTCTGGAGAGCAGTACTTC | CASSSRSRTASGEQYF
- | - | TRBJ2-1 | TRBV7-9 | TGTGCCAGCAGCTTAATACGGGAGCGGAATGAGCAGTTCTTC | CASSLIRERNEQFF
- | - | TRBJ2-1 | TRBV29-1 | TGCAGCGTTGATTCCGGGATCTCCTACAATGAGCAGTTCTTC | CSVDSGISYNEQFF
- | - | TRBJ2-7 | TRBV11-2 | TGTGCCAGCAGCTTGCGCGGGGCGGACACCTACGAGCAGTACTTC | CASSLRGADTYEQYF
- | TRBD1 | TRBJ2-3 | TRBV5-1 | TGCGCCAGCACGAGGAACCCAGGGGGCCCAGATACGCAGTATTTT | CASTRNPGGPDTQYF
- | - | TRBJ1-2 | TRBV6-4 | TGTGCCAGCAGTGACCAGGGACGACGCGGCTACACCTTC | CASSDQGRRGYTF
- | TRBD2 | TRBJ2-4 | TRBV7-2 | TGTGCCAGCAGCTTAGGTCGACTAGCGGGAGGGCCCGCCAAAAACATTCAGTACTTC | CASSLGRLAGGPAKNIQYF
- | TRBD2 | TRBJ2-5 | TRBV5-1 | TGCGCCAGCAGCGCAGGACTAGGTTGGGAGACCCAGTACTTC | CASSAGLGWETQYF
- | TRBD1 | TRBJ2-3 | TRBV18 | TGTGCCAGCTCCCCGGCGAGAAGACAGGGCTCAGATACGCAGTATTTT | CASSPARRQGSDTQYF
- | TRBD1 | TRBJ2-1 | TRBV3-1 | TGTGCCAGCAGCCAAGGTGGGACAGGGTACGATGAGCAGTTCTTC | CASSQGGTGYDEQFF
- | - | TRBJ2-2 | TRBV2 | TGTGCCAGCAACCGGGACCTGAACACCGGGGAGCTGTTTTTT | CASNRDLNTGELFF
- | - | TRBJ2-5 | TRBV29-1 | TGCAGCGTACTAGGGTTTGCTGAGACCCAGTACTTC | CSVLGFAETQYF
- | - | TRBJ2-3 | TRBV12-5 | TGTGCTAGTGGTGCCCCCCGGGATACGCAGTATTTT | CASGAPRDTQYF
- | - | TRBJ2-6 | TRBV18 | TGTGCCAGCTCGGCCATTTTCGGGGCCAACGTCCTGACTTTC | CASSAIFGANVLTF
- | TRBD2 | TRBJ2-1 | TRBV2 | TGTGCCAGCAGTGATCTTGGCGGGAGGGCCCGGAATGAGCAGTTCTTC | CASSDLGGRARNEQFF
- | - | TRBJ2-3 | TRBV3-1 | TGTGCCAGCAGTGGCAGGGGCTCGACAGATACGCAGTATTTT | CASSGRGSTDTQYF
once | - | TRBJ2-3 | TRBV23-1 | TGCGCCAGCAGTCATACGACCTCTGGTCCGGATACGCAGTATTTT | CASSHTTSGPDTQYF
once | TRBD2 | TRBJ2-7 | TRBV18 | TGTGCCAGCTCCCCCCTCCCGGGACTAGCGGGAGCGGGCGAGCAGTACTTC | CASSPLPGLAGAGEQYF
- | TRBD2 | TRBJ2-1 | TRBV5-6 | TGTGCCAGCAGCTTGCTCCTAGCGGGAGTGTTTAATGAGCAGTTCTTC | CASSLLLAGVFNEQFF
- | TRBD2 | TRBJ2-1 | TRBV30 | TGTGCCTGGAGCCCTTCGGTAGCGGGAGGTTCCTACAATGAGCAGTTCTTC | CAWSPSVAGGSYNEQFF
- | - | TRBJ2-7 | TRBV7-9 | TGTGCCAGCAGCGCACGGGACGGCACCTACGAGCAGTACTTC | CASSARDGTYEQYF
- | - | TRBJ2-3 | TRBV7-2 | TGTGCCAGCAGGATGGGCGCAGATACGCAGTATTTT | CASRMGADTQYF
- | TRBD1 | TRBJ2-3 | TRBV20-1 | TGCAGCAGCCCGGGACAGGGGTTCACAGATACGCAGTATTTT | CSSPGQGFTDTQYF
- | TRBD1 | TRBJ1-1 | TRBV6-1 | TGTGCCAGCTCTCGCAGGGGGCTGAATGAAGCTTTCTTT | CASSRRGLNEAFF
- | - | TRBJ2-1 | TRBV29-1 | TGCAGCGTCGGGTATAGCGCGAACAATGAGCAGTTCTTC | CSVGYSANNEQFF
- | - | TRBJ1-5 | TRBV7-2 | TGTGCCAGCAGCTTATTTGGGGCTGTTGGCAATCAGCCCCAGCATTTT | CASSLFGAVGNQPQHF
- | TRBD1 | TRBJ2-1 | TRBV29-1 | TGCAGCGTTCTTGACAGGGCGACATACAATGAGCAGTTCTTC | CSVLDRATYNEQFF
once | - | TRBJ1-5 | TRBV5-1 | TGCGCCAGCAGCCCCGGGGCGGATCAGCCCCAGCATTTT | CASSPGADQPQHF
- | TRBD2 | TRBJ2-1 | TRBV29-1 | TGCAGCGTTAAGCGGGGCGGTAATGAGCAGTTCTTC | CSVKRGGNEQFF
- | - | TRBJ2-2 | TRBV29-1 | TGCAGCGTTGCCGTGGCTTCGGCCGGGGAGCTGTTTTTT | CSVAVASAGELFF
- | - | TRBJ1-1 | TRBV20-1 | TGCAGTGCTCGGGACCCCCCCCTAGAAGCTTTCTTT | CSARDPPLEAFF
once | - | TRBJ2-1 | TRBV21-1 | TGTGCCCGCACCCTCCCTTTACAGCGGCAAGCTTACAATGAGCAGTTCTTC | CARTLPLQRQAYNEQFF
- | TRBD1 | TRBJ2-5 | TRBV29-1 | TGCAGCGCACACCCAGGGGGCGCTTGGGGAGAGACCCAGTACTTC | CSAHPGGAWGETQYF
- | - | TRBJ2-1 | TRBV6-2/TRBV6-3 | TGTGCCAGCAGTTACCCGGAGACGGAGCAGTTCTTC | CASSYPETEQFF
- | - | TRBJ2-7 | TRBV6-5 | TGTGCCAGCAGTTACTCGTCTAGTGCCGTTACCTACGAGCAGTACTTC | CASSYSSSAVTYEQYF
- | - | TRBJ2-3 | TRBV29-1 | TGCAGCGGGGGTCCAAGCACAGATACGCAGTATTTT | CSGGPSTDTQYF
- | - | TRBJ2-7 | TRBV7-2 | TGTGCCAGCAGCTTATTCCCAGGAGCCTCCAACGAGCAGTACTTC | CASSLFPGASNEQYF
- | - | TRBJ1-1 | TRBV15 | TGTGCCACCAGCAGAGTTAAGGGAACTACTGAAGCTTTCTTT | CATSRVKGTTEAFF
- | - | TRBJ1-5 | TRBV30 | TGTGCCTGGAGTGTACGGGGCAGGCTCAATCAGCCCCAGCATTTT | CAWSVRGRLNQPQHF
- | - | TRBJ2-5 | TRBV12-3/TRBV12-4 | TGTGCCAGCGGACTACAAGAGACCCAGTACTTC | CASGLQETQYF
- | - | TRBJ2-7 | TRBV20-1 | TGCAGTGCTAGAGATTCGGGGGGCCGAGCCTACGAGCAGTACTTC | CSARDSGGRAYEQYF
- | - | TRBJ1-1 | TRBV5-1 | TGCGCCAGCAGCTTGGGGTCCACAGGGCCCTACACTGAAGCTTTCTTT | CASSLGSTGPYTEAFF
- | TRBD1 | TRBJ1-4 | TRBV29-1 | TGCAGCACCAGACAGGGGCCTAATGAAAAACTGTTTTTT | CSTRQGPNEKLFF
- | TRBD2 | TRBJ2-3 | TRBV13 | TGTGCCAGCAGCCAGGCGGGGGGCCCTGGCACAGATACGCAGTATTTT | CASSQAGGPGTDTQYF
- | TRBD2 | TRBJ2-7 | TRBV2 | TGTGCCAGCAGTGTCGGCGGGGGACCGGTTGTTGAGCAGTACTTC | CASSVGGGPVVEQYF
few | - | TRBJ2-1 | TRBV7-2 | TGTGCCAGCAGCTTAGCGGGGGGTTTTAATGAGCAGTTCTTC | CASSLAGGFNEQFF
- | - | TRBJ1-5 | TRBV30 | TGTGCCTGGAGTGTACAGGGAGCCCAGCATTTT | CAWSVQGAQHF
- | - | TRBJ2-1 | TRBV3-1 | TGTGCCAGCAGCCAAAGGGTGAATGAGCAGTTCTTC | CASSQRVNEQFF
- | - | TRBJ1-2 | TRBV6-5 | TGTGCCAGCTTCAGTGGGCAGGGAGGCTACACCTTC | CASFSGQGGYTF
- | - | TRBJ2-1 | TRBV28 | TGTGCCAGCAGTTTATGGGGCAGCGCGACCTACAATGAGCAGTTCTTC | CASSLWGSATYNEQFF
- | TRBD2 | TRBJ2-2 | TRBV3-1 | TGTGCCAGCACCACCCAAGCGGGGACTAACACCGGGGAGCTGTTTTTT | CASTTQAGTNTGELFF
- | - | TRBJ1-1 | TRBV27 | TGTGCCAGCAGTTTACTAAGGGATAACACTGAAGCTTTCTTT | CASSLLRDNTEAFF
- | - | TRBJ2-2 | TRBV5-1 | TGCGCCAGCAGCTTGGACGGTTACACCGGGGAGCTGTTTTTT | CASSLDGYTGELFF